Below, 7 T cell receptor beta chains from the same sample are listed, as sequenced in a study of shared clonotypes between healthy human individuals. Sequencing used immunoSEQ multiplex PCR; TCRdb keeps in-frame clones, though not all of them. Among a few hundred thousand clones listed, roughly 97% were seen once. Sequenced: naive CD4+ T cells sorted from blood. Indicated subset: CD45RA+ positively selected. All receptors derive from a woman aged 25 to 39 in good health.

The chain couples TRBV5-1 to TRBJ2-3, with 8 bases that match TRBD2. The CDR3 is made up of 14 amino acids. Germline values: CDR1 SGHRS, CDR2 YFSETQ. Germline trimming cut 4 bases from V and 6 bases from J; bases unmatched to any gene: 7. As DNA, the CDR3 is TGCGCCAGCAGCCAAGCGGGAGCGGGTGATACGCAGTATTTT. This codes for CASSQAGAGDTQYF.

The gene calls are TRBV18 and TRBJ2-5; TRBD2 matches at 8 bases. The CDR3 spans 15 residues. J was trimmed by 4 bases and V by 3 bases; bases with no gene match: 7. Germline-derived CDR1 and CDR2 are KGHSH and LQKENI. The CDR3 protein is CASSPTLAEGETQYF. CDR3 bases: TGTGCCAGCTCACCCACACTAGCGGAGGGAGAGACCCAGTACTTC.

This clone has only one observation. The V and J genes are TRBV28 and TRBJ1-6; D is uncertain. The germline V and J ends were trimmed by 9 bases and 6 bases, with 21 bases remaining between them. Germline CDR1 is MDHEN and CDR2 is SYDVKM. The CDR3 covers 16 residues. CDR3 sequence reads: CASRTLIRGGNSPLHF. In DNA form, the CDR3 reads TGTGCCAGTCGGACCCTTATTCGGGGTGGTAATTCACCCCTCCACTTT.

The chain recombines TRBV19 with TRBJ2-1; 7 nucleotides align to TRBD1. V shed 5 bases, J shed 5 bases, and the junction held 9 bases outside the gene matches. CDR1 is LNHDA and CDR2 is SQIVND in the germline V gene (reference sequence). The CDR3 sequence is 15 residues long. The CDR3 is CASSLLDRVNNEQFF. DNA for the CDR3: TGTGCCAGTAGTCTACTCGACAGGGTAAACAATGAGCAGTTCTTC. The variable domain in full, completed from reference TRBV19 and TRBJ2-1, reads DGGITQSPKYLFRKEGQNVTLSCEQNLNHDAMYWYRQDPGQGLRLIYYSQIVNDFQKGDIAEGYSVSREKKESFPLTVTSAQKNPTAFYLCASSLLDRVNNEQFFGPGTRLTVL.

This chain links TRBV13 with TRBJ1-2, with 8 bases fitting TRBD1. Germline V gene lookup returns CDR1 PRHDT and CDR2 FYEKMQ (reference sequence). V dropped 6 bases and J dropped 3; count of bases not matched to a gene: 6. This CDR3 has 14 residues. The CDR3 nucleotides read TGTGCCAGCAGTAGGGGACAGGAAGACTATGGCTACACCTTC. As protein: CASSRGQEDYGYTF.

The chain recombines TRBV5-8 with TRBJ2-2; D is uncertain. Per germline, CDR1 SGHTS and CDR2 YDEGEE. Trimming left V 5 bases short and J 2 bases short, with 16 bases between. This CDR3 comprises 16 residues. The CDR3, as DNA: TGTGCCAGCAGAAGCAGGACGGCCGAAAACACCGGGGAGCTGTTTTTT. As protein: CASRSRTAENTGELFF. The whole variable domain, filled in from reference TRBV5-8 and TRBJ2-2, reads EAGVTQSPTHLIKTRGQQATLRCSPISGHTSVYWYQQALGLGLQFLLWYDEGEERNRGNFPPRFSGRQFPNYSSELNVNALELEDSALYLCASRSRTAENTGELFFGEGSRLTVL.

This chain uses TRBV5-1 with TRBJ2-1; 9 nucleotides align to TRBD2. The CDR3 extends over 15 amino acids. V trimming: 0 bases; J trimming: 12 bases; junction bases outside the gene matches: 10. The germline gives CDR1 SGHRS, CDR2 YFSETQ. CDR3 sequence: CASSLAEREDTGQFF. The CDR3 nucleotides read TGCGCCAGCAGCTTGGCCGAGCGGGAGGACACCGGGCAGTTCTTC.